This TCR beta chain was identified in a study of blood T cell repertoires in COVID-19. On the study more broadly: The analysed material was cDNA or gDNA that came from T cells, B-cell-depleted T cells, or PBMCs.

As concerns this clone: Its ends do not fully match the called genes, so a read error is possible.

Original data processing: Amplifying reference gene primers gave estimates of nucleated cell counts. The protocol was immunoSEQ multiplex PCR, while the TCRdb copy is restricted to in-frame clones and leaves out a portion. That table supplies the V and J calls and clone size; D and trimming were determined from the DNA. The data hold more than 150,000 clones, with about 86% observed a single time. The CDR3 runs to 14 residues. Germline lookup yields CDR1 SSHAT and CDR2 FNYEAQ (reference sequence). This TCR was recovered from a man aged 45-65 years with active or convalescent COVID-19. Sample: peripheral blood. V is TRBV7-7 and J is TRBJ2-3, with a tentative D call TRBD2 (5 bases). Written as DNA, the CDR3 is TGTGCTAGCAGCTTGGCGGGTCGTACAGATACGCAGTATTTT. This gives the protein CASSLAGRTDTQYF.